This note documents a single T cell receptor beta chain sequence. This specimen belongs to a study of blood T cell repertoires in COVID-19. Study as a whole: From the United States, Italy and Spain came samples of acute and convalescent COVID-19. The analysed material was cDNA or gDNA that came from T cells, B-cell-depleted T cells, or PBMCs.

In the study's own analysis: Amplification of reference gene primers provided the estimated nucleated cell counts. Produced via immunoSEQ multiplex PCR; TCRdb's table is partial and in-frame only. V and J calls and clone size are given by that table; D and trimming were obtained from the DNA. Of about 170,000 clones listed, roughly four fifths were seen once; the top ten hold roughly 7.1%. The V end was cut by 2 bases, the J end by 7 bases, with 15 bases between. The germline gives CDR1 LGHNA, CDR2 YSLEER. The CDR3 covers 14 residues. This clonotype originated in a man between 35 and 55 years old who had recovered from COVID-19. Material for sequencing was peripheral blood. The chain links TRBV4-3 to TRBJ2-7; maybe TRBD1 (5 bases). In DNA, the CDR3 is TGCGCCAGCAGCCAACAGGGAATGCGCGGAGAGCAGTACTTC. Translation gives CASSQQGMRGEQYF.